This record covers a single T cell receptor beta chain. No antigen is known for it. PCR primers comprised 60 Vbeta and 13 Jbeta primers. Repertoires were generated with immunoSEQ multiplex PCR, while TCRdb's copy carries only in-frame clones and drops some. The sample totals tens of thousands of clones; its top ten clones hold roughly 2.7%. This CDR3 is built from 12 residues. CDR1 and CDR2 from the germline V gene are GTSNPN and SVGIG (reference sequence). Trimming stripped 4 bases from V and 5 bases from J, with 8 bases between. These data originate in a study of cytomegalovirus exposure and HLA in healthy donors. Findings and limits, study-wide: The classifier, whose performance was assessed in both the original and validation cohorts, reportedly diagnosed cytomegalovirus status with high specificity and sensitivity.

The clonotype originates from a middle-aged man in good health and CMV-seronegative. Sequencing was done on a sample of PBMCs. The rearrangement joins TRBV30 to TRBJ1-4, with D maybe TRBD1 (6 bases). This CDR3 reads CAWTGANEKLFF. CDR3 nucleotide sequence: TGTGCCTGGACAGGGGCGAATGAAAAACTGTTTTTT.